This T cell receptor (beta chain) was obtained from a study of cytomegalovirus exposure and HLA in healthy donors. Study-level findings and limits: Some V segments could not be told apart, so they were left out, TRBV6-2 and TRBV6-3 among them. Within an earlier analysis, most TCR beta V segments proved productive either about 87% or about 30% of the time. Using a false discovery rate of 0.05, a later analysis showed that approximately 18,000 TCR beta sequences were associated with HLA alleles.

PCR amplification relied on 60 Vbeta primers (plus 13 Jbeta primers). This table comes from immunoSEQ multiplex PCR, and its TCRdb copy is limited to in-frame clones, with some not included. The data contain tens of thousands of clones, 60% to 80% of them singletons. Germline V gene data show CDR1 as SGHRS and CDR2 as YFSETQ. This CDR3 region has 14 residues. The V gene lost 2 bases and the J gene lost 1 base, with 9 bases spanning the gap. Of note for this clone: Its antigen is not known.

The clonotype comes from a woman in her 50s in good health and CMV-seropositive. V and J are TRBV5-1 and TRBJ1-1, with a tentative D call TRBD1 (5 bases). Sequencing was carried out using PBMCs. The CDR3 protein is CASSFAGQNTEAFF. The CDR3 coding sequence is TGCGCCAGCAGCTTTGCAGGGCAGAACACTGAAGCTTTCTTT.